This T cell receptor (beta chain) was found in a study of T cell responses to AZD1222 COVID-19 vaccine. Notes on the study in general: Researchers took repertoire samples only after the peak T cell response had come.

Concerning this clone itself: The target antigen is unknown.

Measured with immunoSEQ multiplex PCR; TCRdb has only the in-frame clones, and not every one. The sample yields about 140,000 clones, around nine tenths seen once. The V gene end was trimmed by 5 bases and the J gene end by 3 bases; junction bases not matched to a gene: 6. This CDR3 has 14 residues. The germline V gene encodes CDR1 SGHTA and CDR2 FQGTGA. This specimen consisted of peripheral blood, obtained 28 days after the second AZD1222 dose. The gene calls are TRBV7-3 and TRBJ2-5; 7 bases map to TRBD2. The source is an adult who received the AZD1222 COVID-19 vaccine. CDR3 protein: CASSPAGHKETQYF. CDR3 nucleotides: TGTGCCAGCAGCCCAGCGGGGCATAAAGAGACCCAGTACTTC.